What follows describes a single T cell receptor beta chain. What it binds is not known. The CDR3 is 16 residues long. V gave up 7 bases and J gave up 3 bases, with 21 bases separating them. CDR1 MNHEY and CDR2 SMNVEV come from the germline V gene (reference sequence). These data come from a study of cytomegalovirus exposure and HLA in healthy donors. The PCR was carried out with 60 Vbeta primers and 13 Jbeta primers. Sequencing used immunoSEQ multiplex PCR; TCRdb keeps in-frame clones, though not all of them. The sample includes approximately 140,000 clones, 65% to 85% of them seen just once. Notes on the study in general: Owing to their indistinguishability, certain V segments, notably TRBV6-2 and TRBV6-3, were excluded.

The sample was PBMCs. The TCR sequence derives from a woman between 35 and 50 years old in good health and CMV-seronegative. This rearrangement joins TRBV27 to TRBJ1-1, with D possibly being TRBD1 (5 bases). CDR3 in amino acids: CASISGGKSMYTEAFF. DNA for the CDR3: TGTGCCAGCATCTCTGGGGGGAAAAGTATGTACACTGAAGCTTTCTTT.